This TCR beta chain was identified during a study of blood T cell repertoires in COVID-19. Across the study: The origin of the acute and convalescent COVID-19 samples was the United States, Italy and Spain.

TCRdb's table, derived via immunoSEQ multiplex PCR, lists solely in-frame clones and lacks some. The table shows about 200,000 clones, with about 86% occurring only once. The CDR3 covers 14 residues. Germline CDR1 reads SGHDN; CDR2 reads FVKESK. V dropped 7 bases and J dropped 6 bases, with 13 bases sitting between them. The origin of this receptor is a woman in her sixties or seventies with acute or convalescent COVID-19. Material: peripheral blood. The chain recombines TRBV14 with TRBJ1-6, with D perhaps matching TRBD1 (5 bases). Written as DNA, the CDR3 is TGTGCCAGCAACTCCGGACACCCTAATTCACCCCTCCACTTT. Protein sequence: CASNSGHPNSPLHF. The whole variable domain, remainder taken from reference TRBV14 and TRBJ1-6, is EAGVTQFPSHSVIEKGQTVTLRCDPISGHDNLYWYRRVMGKEIKFLLHFVKESKQDESGMPNNRFLAERTGGTYSTLKVQPAELEDSGVYFCASNSGHPNSPLHFGNGTRLTVT.